The 31 T cell receptor beta chains in this list originate from one sample, sequenced in a study of blood T cells in healthy people across ages. Using a J-beta primer mix together with a sample-barcoded 5' primer, a second PCR was run for about 6 to 12 cycles. TCRdb passed the 5' RACE reads through MiXCR, listing each CDR3 protein once. The table records 1.5 million to 2 million distinct CDR3 sequences, 49% of them present only once. Sequencing input: blood. The receptors were sampled from a woman aged 40 to 55 in good health.

The V gene is TRBV4-1, the J gene TRBJ1-4; 9 positions match TRBD1. Germline values: CDR1 MGHRA, CDR2 YSYEKL. CDR3 length: 16 amino acids. J was trimmed by 8 bases and V by 1 base; bases with no gene match: 8. The CDR3 loop reads CASSQVGQGMREKLFF. DNA for the CDR3: TGCGCCAGCAGCCAAGTCGGACAGGGGATGAGAGAAAAACTGTTTTTT.

V usage is TRBV21-1 and J usage is TRBJ2-1; whether TRBD2, the table's D call, matches the DNA was not checked. TRBV21-1 constitutes a pseudogene. CDR3 length: 15 amino acids. CDR3: CASSAGLAEGNEQFF. In DNA form, the CDR3 reads TGTGCCAGCAGCGCCGGACTAGCGGAAGGGAATGAGCAGTTCTTC.

CDR3 sequence reads: CASSLRLAPEGEQFF. The CDR3 DNA reads TGCGCCAGCAGCCTCCGACTAGCGCCGGAAGGGGAGCAGTTCTTC. This chain links TRBV4-1 with TRBJ2-1, with 8 bases aligning to TRBD2. The CDR3 totals 15 residues. Germline V lookup: CDR1 MGHRA, CDR2 YSYEKL. The junction had 12 bases not matched to a gene; V was cut back by 4 bases and J by 10 bases.

About this clonotype: At one end the junction does not follow the germline gene, possibly because of a read error. This chain uses TRBV7-2 with TRBJ2-3, with TRBD1 as a possible D gene (6 bases). In germline, CDR1 is SGHTA, CDR2 FQGNSA. The CDR3 has 13 amino acids. CDR3 protein: CASSVDRSDAQYF. CDR3 DNA: TGTGCCAGCAGCGTAGACAGGTCAGATGCGCAGTATTTT.

This chain joins TRBV7-2 and TRBJ2-3, with a possible D match to TRBD2 (7 bases). The CDR3 loop spans 17 amino acids. Germline assignment: CDR1 SGHTA and CDR2 FQGNSA. V gave up 10 bases and J gave up 5 bases, with 28 bases separating them. DNA of the CDR3: TGTGCCACCACAGCTCGGAGAGGGGGGGGCGTGGGAGATACGCAGTATTTT. This codes for CATTARRGGGVGDTQYF.

This clonotype was seen just once. The chain uses TRBV4-2 and TRBJ1-2; weak D call: TRBD1 (5 bases). The germline CDR1 and CDR2 sequences are LGHNA and YNFKEQ. V dropped 1 base and J dropped 3 bases, with 12 bases sitting between them. This CDR3 is 15 amino acids long. CDR3 coding DNA: TGTGCCAGCAGCCAAGTTGGGGGGAGGGACTATGGCTACACCTTC. Its protein is CASSQVGGRDYGYTF.

The V gene is TRBV6-1, the J gene TRBJ2-4, with 7 bases that match TRBD1. There are 16 residues in the CDR3. V was pared by 5 bases and J by 6 bases, with 13 bases of the junction left unmatched. Germline V gene lookup returns CDR1 MNHNS and CDR2 SASEGT. The CDR3, as DNA: TGTGCCAGCAGTACACCGGGACAGTGGGGAGCAAACATTCAGTACTTC. Amino acids: CASSTPGQWGANIQYF.

CDR3 region: CASSVVAGDEQYF. CDR3 DNA sequence: TGTGCCAGCAGCGTGGTAGCGGGTGACGAGCAGTACTTC. The chain couples TRBV9 to TRBJ2-7; 7 nucleotides match TRBD2. With V trimmed by 2 bases and J by 5 bases, 4 bases remained unmatched. CDR3 length: 13 amino acids. Germline assignment: CDR1 SGDLS and CDR2 YYNGEE.

This clonotype was counted between two and nine times. The V call is TRBV20-1, the J call TRBJ2-5, with a weak D call TRBD1 (5 bases). CDR1 and CDR2 from the germline V gene are DFQATT and SNEGSKA (reference sequence). CDR3 length: 13 amino acids. Trimming pared 3 bases from V and 0 bases from J, leaving 8 bases between. As DNA, the CDR3 is TGCAGTGCTAGTGACAGAAACCAAGAGACCCAGTACTTC. Amino acid sequence: CSASDRNQETQYF.

This clonotype was detected only a few times. Being one base from a much bigger clone, this may be a read error. The gene calls are TRBV6-2 or TRBV6-3 and TRBJ2-3, with a possible D match to TRBD2 (8 bases). The CDR3 spans 13 residues. Germline loops: CDR1 MNHEY, CDR2 SVGEGT. Between the trimmed V and J ends, which lost 2 bases and 10 bases, there was a span of 13 bases. CDR3 sequence reads: CASSYNSGTAQYF. The CDR3 coding sequence is TGTGCCAGCAGTTACAATAGCGGGACAGCGCAGTATTTT.

V and J are TRBV9 and TRBJ2-3; TRBD1 aligns across 10 bases. Trimming at V came to 2 bases and at J to 2 bases, leaving 2 bases not matched to a gene. Per the germline V gene, CDR1 is SGDLS and CDR2 is YYNGEE. The CDR3 consists of 15 residues. The CDR3 DNA follows: TGTGCCAGCAGCGTGGGACAGGGGACCACAGATACGCAGTATTTT. Amino acids: CASSVGQGTTDTQYF.

This chain joins TRBV7-2 and TRBJ2-1; TRBD1 aligns across 7 bases. In germline, CDR1 is SGHTA, CDR2 FQGNSA. With V trimmed by 1 base and J by 10 bases, 7 bases remained unmatched. The CDR3 extends over 14 amino acids. The CDR3 DNA reads TGTGCCAGCAGCTTAGTCCCCAGGGGGTGGGAGCAGTTCTTC. The encoded protein is CASSLVPRGWEQFF.

The chain has TRBV5-6 and TRBJ2-1; 9 bases map to TRBD2. This CDR3 has 16 amino acids. J gave up 4 bases and V 0 bases, and 5 bases lay outside the gene matches. Germline assignment: CDR1 SGHDT and CDR2 YYEEEE. CDR3 DNA: TGTGCCAGCAGCTTGGCTAGGGGACTAGCATACAATGAGCAGTTCTTC. Translation: CASSLARGLAYNEQFF.

This clonotype was picked up one time. With a much larger clone just one base away, this may be a read error. The V and J genes are TRBV7-2 and TRBJ2-5; D is undetermined. Per germline, CDR1 SGHTA and CDR2 FQGNSA. This CDR3 is built from 13 residues. The CDR3 DNA follows: TGTGCCAGCAGGCCGACAAGCCAAGAGGCCCAGTACTTC. Protein product: CASRPTSQEAQYF.

The gene calls are TRBV28 and TRBJ2-1; perhaps TRBD2 as D (5 bases). The V gene's germline CDR1 is MDHEN and CDR2 SYDVKM. This CDR3 has 13 residues. V was trimmed by 10 bases and J by 9 bases, leaving 19 bases between them. Here the CDR3 DNA reads TGTGCCACCCTCCGGAGGCAGATCGGTGAGCAGTTCTTC. It codes for CATLRRQIGEQFF.

This clonotype was counted only a few times. V is TRBV20-1 and J is TRBJ2-1; TRBD1 agrees at 9 bases. Germline V lookup: CDR1 DFQATT, CDR2 SNEGSKA (reference sequence). The CDR3 totals 14 residues. The ends lost 1 base at V and 9 bases at J; junction bases unmatched: 7. The CDR3 loop reads CSARGDRGRIEQFF. In DNA, the CDR3 is TGCAGTGCTAGAGGCGACAGGGGGAGGATTGAGCAGTTCTTC.

The chain uses TRBV7-2 and TRBJ1-4, with TRBD1 matching over 8 bases. There are 12 residues in the CDR3. Germline V gives CDR1 SGHTA, CDR2 FQGNSA. The trim removed 4 bases at V and 13 bases at J, leaving 5 bases unmatched. The CDR3 DNA is TGTGCCAGCAGCTACGGACAGGGAACACTGTTTTTT. Translation gives CASSYGQGTLFF.

This clonotype appeared a few times. This chain links TRBV7-9 with TRBJ1-2; D ambiguous. V was shortened by 6 bases and J by 7 bases, with 9 bases between the two germline ends. Per germline, CDR1 SEHNR and CDR2 FQNEAQ (reference sequence). This CDR3 is built from 11 residues. Written as DNA, the CDR3 is TGTGCCAGCAGTTCGATGGGTGGCTACACCTTC. It yields the protein CASSSMGGYTF.

The rearrangement links TRBV18 to TRBJ2-1; 11 positions match TRBD2. The CDR3 is 17 amino acids. Germline assignment: CDR1 KGHSH and CDR2 LQKENI. Trimming removed 1 base from V and 12 bases from J; junction bases left unmatched: 14. The CDR3 coding sequence is TGTGCCAGCTCACCACTGGCGGAAAGGACTAGCGGGTCTGGGCAGTTCTTC. Residues: CASSPLAERTSGSGQFF.

As DNA, the CDR3 is TGTGCCAGCAGCCTCCTCGGGGAATCAACTGGGGCCAACGTCCTGACTTTC. Its translation is CASSLLGESTGANVLTF. The rearrangement links TRBV13 to TRBJ2-6, with a tentative D call TRBD2 (5 bases). The germline V gene has CDR1 PRHDT and CDR2 FYEKMQ (reference sequence). The CDR3 covers 17 residues. V lost 5 bases to trimming and J lost 2 bases, with 16 bases between them.

This rearrangement joins TRBV5-1 to TRBJ1-6; no clear D gene. This CDR3 comprises 15 residues. Germline V gives CDR1 SGHRS, CDR2 YFSETQ. Trimming shortened V by 0 bases and J by 7 bases, and 11 bases separated the two germline ends. The CDR3 DNA follows: TGCGCCAGCAGCTTGGTAGGGTTCGACAATTCACCCCTCCACTTT. Translated, it gives CASSLVGFDNSPLHF.

Remarks on this clonotype: The junction differs from germline at one of its ends, possibly a read error. This CDR3 reads CTSSSRRAPGANVLTF. Written as DNA, the CDR3 is TGCACCAGCAGTTCGAGGCGGGCCCCTGGGGCCAACGTCCTGACTTTC. This chain links TRBV5-1 with TRBJ2-6; tentatively, D is TRBD2 (5 bases). The V gene's germline CDR1 is SGHRS and CDR2 YFSETQ. The CDR3 sequence is 16 residues long.

J is TRBJ2-1 and V is TRBV5-1; 8 nucleotides match TRBD1. The CDR3 is 13 amino acids. Germline loops: CDR1 SGHRS, CDR2 YFSETQ. V dropped 6 bases and J dropped 8; count of bases not matched to a gene: 7. CDR3 nucleotide sequence: TGCGCCAGCACCCTAGACAGGGGCGATGAGCAGTTCTTC. This translates into CASTLDRGDEQFF.

A few counts support this clonotype. The chain uses TRBV5-6 and TRBJ2-3; D unclear. V was trimmed by 4 bases and J by 8 bases, leaving 17 bases between them. CDR1 and CDR2 from the germline V gene are SGHDT and YYEEEE. The CDR3 sequence is 14 residues long. The CDR3 protein is CASSRTAGSGTQYF. The CDR3 nucleotides are TGTGCCAGCAGCCGGACGGCCGGTTCGGGTACGCAGTATTTT.

This clonotype occurred once. The rearrangement uses TRBV12-3 or TRBV12-4 and TRBJ2-7, with D possibly being TRBD1 (5 bases). This CDR3 region has 14 residues. The V end was cut by 6 bases, the J end by 4 bases, with 16 bases between. The chain's CDR3 is CASSQAPREYEQYF. In DNA form, the CDR3 reads TGTGCCAGCAGCCAAGCGCCCAGGGAATACGAGCAGTACTTC.

The J gene is TRBJ2-4, the V gene TRBV20-1; no definite D call. With the DNA end fitting TRBJ2-7 better, the J assignment may be wrong. Germline CDR1 is DFQATT and CDR2 is SNEGSKA (reference sequence). This CDR3 comprises 15 residues. CDR3 region: CSALLPRNNAYEQYF. The CDR3 DNA is TGCAGTGCCCTCCTTCCTCGGAACAACGCATACGAGCAGTACTTC.

In this sample, this clonotype turned up once. The rearrangement links TRBV10-3 to TRBJ2-3; 7 bases fit TRBD1. This CDR3 contains 16 residues. The J segment lost 6 bases and the V segment lost 4 bases, leaving 13 bases of the junction unmatched. Germline V gene data show CDR1 as ENHRY and CDR2 as SYGVKD. The CDR3 sequence is CAISGGGEGLVDTQYF. For the CDR3, the DNA is TGTGCCATCAGTGGAGGGGGCGAGGGCCTAGTGGATACGCAGTATTTT.

The rearrangement uses TRBV20-1 and TRBJ1-2; weak D call: TRBD1 (5 bases). CDR1 is DFQATT, CDR2 SNEGSKA, per germline (reference sequence). The CDR3 has 14 residues. V lost 5 bases and J 5 bases, leaving 18 bases between the germline ends. DNA of the CDR3: TGCAGTGCTCTCTCCGGACAAGGGAAGTATGGCTACACCTTC. It specifies CSALSGQGKYGYTF.

J is TRBJ1-6 and V is TRBV18, with TRBD1 as a possible D gene (5 bases). Germline values: CDR1 KGHSH, CDR2 LQKENI. V was pared by 2 bases and J by 9 bases, with 35 bases between. This CDR3 has 22 amino acids. DNA for the CDR3: TGTGCCAGCTCACCAATCGCACAGGCCCTCCCAATTACCATCCCGGGCGGTTCACCCCTCCACTTT. This sequence encodes CASSPIAQALPITIPGGSPLHF.

The chain employs TRBV6-5 and TRBJ2-7, with 11 positions matching TRBD1. Trimming took 8 bases from V and 3 from J; bases not matched to a gene: 9. CDR1 and CDR2 (germline): MNHEY, SVGAGI. The CDR3 is 15 residues long. The CDR3 DNA sequence: TGTGCCAGCTATGACGCCGGGACAGGGGGCTACGAGCAGTACTTC. Amino acids: CASYDAGTGGYEQYF.

This clonotype has just a few counts. The chain combines TRBV29-1 with TRBJ1-5, with D maybe TRBD1 (6 bases). V was trimmed by 6 bases and J by 7 bases, leaving 16 bases between them. The germline V gene has CDR1 SQVTM and CDR2 ANQGSEA. The CDR3 runs 13 residues. The CDR3: CSVHTGSGQPQHF. The CDR3 region has the DNA TGCAGCGTCCATACAGGGTCGGGACAGCCCCAGCATTTT.